The 13 T cell receptor beta chains reported below all come from one sample, sequenced in a study of T cells in women clearing cervical HPV infection. Assay used: immunoSEQ multiplex PCR; TCRdb lists only in-frame clones, some missing. The sample holds tens of thousands of clones. The sequencing sample was made of blood buffy coat. The source is a woman aged 18-70 years with a cervical HPV16 infection that either progressed to CIN3+ or cleared (not recorded which).

With respect to this clone: The read is 3 residues too short to cover the CDR3 end, so that end is filled in from the germline J gene. The gene calls are TRBV6-1 and TRBJ1-2, with a possible D match to TRBD1 (5 bases). This CDR3 has 16 amino acids. Per the germline V gene, CDR1 is MNHNS and CDR2 is SASEGT. The DNA read from the CDR3 is TGTGCCAGCAGTGAAGAGAAGATTGATGGGGGGAAGGGC. Its protein product is CASSEEKIDGGKG. The entire CDR3 is CASSEEKIDGGKGYTF.

On this clone itself: The read is 3 residues too short to cover the CDR3 end, so that end is filled in from the germline J gene. The chain couples TRBV5-8 to TRBJ2-1; 9 bases fit TRBD2. V dropped 4 bases and J dropped 5; count of bases not matched to a gene: 7. There are 15 residues in the CDR3. Germline CDR1 reads SGHTS; CDR2 reads YDEGEE. The CDR3: CASSRRGLAHNEQFF. CDR3 bases read: TGTGCCAGCAGCCGAAGGGGACTAGCCCACAATGAG.

The covered CDR3 bases are TGTGCCAGCCTTTCCGGGACAGGGGCCTACGAG. Encoded protein: CASLSGTGAYE. The full CDR3 sequence reads CASLSGTGAYEQYF. V usage is TRBV2 and J usage is TRBJ2-7; 10 nucleotides agree with TRBD1. Read data end 3 residues before the CDR3 end; the end is taken from the germline J gene. There are 14 residues in the CDR3. V lost 8 bases and J lost 2; bases outside the gene matches: 6. The germline V gene has CDR1 SNHLY and CDR2 FYNNEI.

As to this clone: Read data end 3 residues before the CDR3 end; the end is taken from the germline J gene. This rearrangement joins TRBV18 to TRBJ2-4; a weak D match, TRBD2 (6 bases). The CDR3 length is 15 residues. With 5 bases removed from V and 4 bases from J, the gap between germline ends came to 15 bases. Germline V CDR1 and CDR2: KGHSH, LQKENI. CDR3 DNA, as far as it was read: TGTGCCAGCTCAGCAGGAGGAGGGGATAAAAACATT. It yields the protein CASSAGGGDKNI. The complete CDR3 reads CASSAGGGDKNIQYF.

Notes on this clone: The CDR3 end lies 3 residues beyond the end of the read and is filled in from the germline J gene. The rearrangement links TRBV3-1 (or the pseudogene TRBV3-2) to TRBJ2-2; TRBD1 matches 7 bases. The V gene end was trimmed by 2 bases and the J gene end by 9 bases; junction bases not matched to a gene: 15. Germline loops: CDR1 LGHDT, CDR2 YNNKEL (reference sequence). This CDR3 comprises 17 residues. CDR3 DNA, as far as it was read: TGTGCCAGCAGCCAAAAGACAGGGTCGGTCGTTCCCCGGGAG. This translates into CASSQKTGSVVPRE. The full CDR3 sequence reads CASSQKTGSVVPRELFF.

In the case of this clone: Sequencing ends 3 residues short of the CDR3 end; the germline J gene provides the rest. The V gene is TRBV7-6, the J gene TRBJ2-3; TRBD1 might be the D (5 bases). Germline V CDR1 and CDR2: SGHVS, FNYEAQ. V lost 1 base and J 4 bases, leaving 9 bases between the germline ends. The CDR3 runs to 14 residues. The CDR3 here is CASSLGPTADTQYF. The DNA read from the CDR3 is TGTGCCAGCAGCTTAGGTCCGACAGCAGATACG.

About this clone: The CDR3 is cut off 3 residues early in the read; its end comes from the germline J gene. The V and J genes are TRBV20-1 and TRBJ1-1; 7 bases are a match to TRBD1. CDR3 length equals 13 residues. V lost 4 bases to trimming and J lost 0 bases; unmatched junction nucleotides: 2. Germline lookup yields CDR1 DFQATT and CDR2 SNEGSKA (reference sequence). The CDR3: CSANDRVNTEAFF. Incomplete CDR3 DNA: TGCAGTGCTAATGACAGGGTGAACACTGAA.

As for this clone: Coverage ceases 3 residues before the CDR3 finishes, and the germline J gene fills in the end. The chain is built from TRBV20-1 and TRBJ1-2; D might be TRBD1 (5 bases). The CDR3 sequence is 13 residues long. Germline V gives CDR1 DFQATT, CDR2 SNEGSKA (reference sequence). V was trimmed by 3 bases and J by 2 bases, leaving 10 bases between them. The CDR3: CSASGRGNYGYTF. The CDR3 bases that were read are TGCAGTGCTAGCGGGCGGGGGAACTATGGC.

In regard to this clone: Read coverage stops 3 residues before the CDR3 terminus; the germline J gene supplies the remainder. This chain joins TRBV4-1 and TRBJ1-2, with TRBD1 as a possible D gene (5 bases). V shed 4 bases and J shed 6 bases, with 21 bases lying between them. In germline, CDR1 is MGHRA, CDR2 YSYEKL. CDR3 size: 16 residues. Incomplete CDR3 DNA: TGCGCCAGCAGCCCGTTACTCCCTACAGGTACCCATGGC. This codes for CASSPLLPTGTHG. The complete CDR3 protein is CASSPLLPTGTHGYTF.

As to this clone: The CDR3 end lies 3 residues beyond the end of the read and is filled in from the germline J gene. The V call is TRBV18, the J call TRBJ2-1, with D perhaps TRBD2 (5 bases). Per the germline V gene, CDR1 is KGHSH and CDR2 is LQKENI. The CDR3 contains 14 residues. V lost 3 bases and J lost 6, with 12 bases in between. CDR3 amino acids: CASSPLLDSNEQFF. CDR3 bases read: TGTGCCAGCTCACCGCTACTAGATTCCAATGAG.

In the case of this clone: Read sequence stops 3 residues before the CDR3 end, and the germline J gene provides the missing end. The V and J genes are TRBV27 and TRBJ2-7; 9 positions match TRBD2. This CDR3 has 14 amino acids. Germline V gives CDR1 MNHEY, CDR2 SMNVEV (reference sequence). V gave up 4 bases and J gave up 4 bases; unmatched junction bases: 5. The chain's CDR3 is CASSSGLAIYEQYF. Incomplete CDR3 DNA: TGTGCCAGCAGTTCGGGACTAGCTATATACGAG.

Concerning this clone itself: The read ends 3 residues before the CDR3 terminus; that terminus is restored from the germline J gene. The V gene is TRBV9, the J gene TRBJ2-1; D call uncertain. CDR3 length equals 16 residues. Looked up from germline, CDR1 is SGDLS and CDR2 is YYNGEE. Deletions cut 5 bases from V and 0 bases from J, with 15 bases between. The CDR3 is CASSQLGRFSYNEQFF. CDR3 DNA (partial): TGTGCCAGCAGTCAATTAGGCAGGTTCTCCTACAATGAG.

To note about this clone: Read coverage stops 3 residues before the CDR3 terminus; the germline J gene supplies the remainder. The rearrangement links TRBV6-4 to TRBJ2-1; 15 positions agree with TRBD2. Trimming cost V 2 bases and J 8 bases; bases outside gene matches: 1. CDR1 MRHNA and CDR2 SNTAGT come from the germline V gene. The CDR3 spans 15 residues. CDR3 in amino acids: CASSDGLAGGHEQFF. The CDR3 bases that were read are TGTGCCAGCAGTGACGGACTAGCGGGGGGGCATGAG.